This T cell receptor (beta chain) was identified during a study of CD8 T cells in ankylosing spondylitis. Turning to this clonotype: As yet, its antigen is unknown.

Construction of TCR beta libraries was performed using quantitative 5'-RACE with molecular barcodes. In TCRdb, the 5' RACE reads were re-called with MiXCR into one record per CDR3 protein. The sample has around 300,000 distinct CDR3 sequences, more than 20% seen once. The germline gives CDR1 SGHRS, CDR2 YFSETQ. The trim removed 4 bases at V and 2 bases at J, leaving 8 bases unmatched. The CDR3 totals 15 residues. Notes on the study in general: Certain motif variants had earlier been reported in reactive arthritis synovial fluid and blood. The study identified a TCR beta motif of several highly homologous variants that appeared characteristic of ankylosing spondylitis blood.

The sequenced material came from blood, either unsorted or a sorted T cell fraction (not recorded which). The chain carries TRBV5-1 and TRBJ2-7; 8 nucleotides align to TRBD2. This TCR was sampled from a female donor with ankylosing spondylitis or in good health (not recorded which). CDR3 sequence reads: CASSRGLERPYEQYF. The CDR3 region has the DNA TGCGCCAGCAGCAGGGGACTAGAACGTCCCTACGAGCAGTACTTC.